The 25 T cell receptor beta chains below all came from one sample that was sequenced in a study of blood T cell repertoires in COVID-19. Clones were read by immunoSEQ multiplex PCR, and TCRdb kept only the in-frame ones, dropping some. The sample yields some 130,000 clones, roughly four fifths seen once. The source material was peripheral blood. These receptors were taken from a human donor in a cohort sampled during active COVID-19.

The rearrangement uses TRBV10-2 and TRBJ1-6, with unresolved D. V was cut by 0 bases and J by 14 bases, with 11 bases left in between. The CDR3 loop spans 13 amino acids. Germline CDR1 WSHSY, CDR2 SAAADI. CDR3 residues: CASSESTLGSLHF. In nucleotides, the CDR3 is TGCGCCAGCAGTGAGTCGACGTTGGGCTCCCTCCACTTT.

The chain has TRBV7-9 and TRBJ2-3; TRBD1 might be the D (6 bases). This CDR3 comprises 16 residues. Germline lookup yields CDR1 SEHNR and CDR2 FQNEAQ (reference sequence). The V end lost 5 bases, the J end lost 2 bases, and 17 bases lay between the germline ends. CDR3 loop: CASSRPRGRDTDTQYF. The CDR3 DNA reads as TGTGCCAGCAGCCGACCCAGGGGAAGAGACACAGATACGCAGTATTTT.

This rearrangement joins TRBV4-1 to TRBJ1-2, with D uncertain. The CDR3 sequence is 15 residues long. Germline CDR1 MGHRA, CDR2 YSYEKL. The ends were cut back, 2 bases at V and 6 bases at J, with 16 bases in the middle. The CDR3 coding sequence is TGCGCCAGCAGCCAACCTCTGCCGGGGAGGCATGGCTACACCTTC. Residues: CASSQPLPGRHGYTF.

The sample holds one count of this clone. This CDR3 is CASSKGDRGSRETQYF. Here the CDR3 DNA reads TGTGCCAGCAGTAAGGGGGACAGGGGGAGTAGGGAGACCCAGTACTTC. The chain has TRBV2 and TRBJ2-5; 11 bases agree with TRBD1. This CDR3 spans 16 amino acids. Germline-derived CDR1 and CDR2 are SNHLY and FYNNEI. The V segment lost 5 bases and the J segment 5 bases; nucleotides outside the gene matches: 10.

This sequence joins TRBV18 and TRBJ1-6, with 8 bases identical to TRBD1. V shed 3 bases, J shed 0 bases, and the junction held 7 bases outside the gene matches. The CDR3 is 18 residues long. Germline CDR1 KGHSH, CDR2 LQKENI. The chain's CDR3 is CASSPQTGAASYNSPLHF. For the CDR3, the DNA is TGTGCCAGCTCACCCCAGACAGGGGCGGCCTCCTATAATTCACCCCTCCACTTT.

This chain uses TRBV27 with TRBJ2-1, with D perhaps matching TRBD2 (6 bases). Germline V gives CDR1 MNHEY, CDR2 SMNVEV (reference sequence). The CDR3 sequence is 17 residues long. Between the trimmed V and J ends, which lost 2 bases and 8 bases, there was a span of 22 bases. The CDR3 DNA is TGTGCCAGCAGTTTACACAGCACTCGGGGGTCGTACGATGAGCAGTTCTTC. Protein sequence: CASSLHSTRGSYDEQFF.

The rearrangement joins TRBV19 to TRBJ1-2; D might be TRBD1 (5 bases). V lost 1 base and J lost 5, with 14 bases in between. The germline V gene encodes CDR1 LNHDA and CDR2 SQIVND (reference sequence). This CDR3 is 15 amino acids long. The CDR3 region has the DNA TGTGCCAGTAGTATAGGAGGAGGGGACTTGTATGGCTACACCTTC. It yields the protein CASSIGGGDLYGYTF.

The chain has TRBV2 and TRBJ2-3, with 9 bases lining up with TRBD2. This CDR3 spans 15 amino acids. CDR1 and CDR2 (germline): SNHLY, FYNNEI. The junction had 4 bases not matched to a gene; V was cut back by 6 bases and J by 0 bases. DNA for the CDR3: TGTGCCAGCAGGGCTAGCGGGGTTAGCACAGATACGCAGTATTTT. Protein sequence: CASRASGVSTDTQYF. Combining the CDR3 with reference TRBV2 and TRBJ2-3 gives the whole variable domain EPEVTQTPSHQVTQMGQEVILRCVPISNHLYFYWYRQILGQKVEFLVSFYNNEISEKSEIFDDQFSVERPDGSNFTLKIRSTKLEDSAMYFCASRASGVSTDTQYFGPGTRLTVL.

The J gene is TRBJ2-1, the V gene TRBV10-1; TRBD2 agrees at 7 bases. Germline-derived CDR1 and CDR2 are WNHNN and SYGVQD (reference sequence). The CDR3 length is 20 residues. V lost 2 bases to trimming and J lost 2 bases; unmatched junction nucleotides: 18. Here the CDR3 DNA reads TGCGCCAGCAGTGAGCCCCCCCCCGGGTGGGGGGGAACCACCTACAATGAGCAGTTCTTC. Translated, it gives CASSEPPPGWGGTTYNEQFF.

The chain couples TRBV12-3 or TRBV12-4 to TRBJ1-1; the D gene is possibly TRBD1 (5 bases). The CDR3 length is 13 residues. V gave up 3 bases and J gave up 5 bases, with 10 bases separating them. CDR3 loop: CASSFQGRTEAFF. In nucleotides, the CDR3 is TGTGCCAGCAGTTTCCAGGGTCGGACTGAAGCTTTCTTT.

This clone was counted a few times. The J gene is TRBJ2-7, the V gene TRBV27; weak D call: TRBD1 (7 bases). The CDR3 has 14 amino acids. CDR1 and CDR2 (germline): MNHEY, SMNVEV (reference sequence). The V and J ends lost 8 bases and 5 bases respectively, with 19 bases between them. The CDR3 coding sequence is TGTGCCAGCGGGACGCGGGACAGTCGCGACGAGCAGTACTTC. Amino acid sequence: CASGTRDSRDEQYF.

The V call is TRBV27, the J call TRBJ2-3, with 8 bases that match TRBD1. The trim removed 5 bases at V and 1 base at J, leaving 5 bases unmatched. This CDR3 has 15 amino acids. The V gene's germline CDR1 is MNHEY and CDR2 SMNVEV (reference sequence). DNA for the CDR3: TGTGCCAGCAGTCCCCCGGGACAGGGCACAGATACGCAGTATTTT. This gives the protein CASSPPGQGTDTQYF.

The rearrangement uses TRBV12-1 and TRBJ2-7; the table's D call of TRBD1 was not tested on the DNA. TRBV12-1 is a pseudogene locus. The CDR3 extends over 15 amino acids. This CDR3 reads CASSATGATHGEQYF. CDR3 nucleotides: TGTGCCAGCAGCGCTACAGGGGCGACCCACGGAGAGCAGTACTTC.

There are a few counts of this clone. The V call is TRBV7-8, the J call TRBJ1-1; perhaps TRBD1 as D (5 bases). The V end lost 3 bases, the J end lost 3 bases, and 14 bases lay between the germline ends. CDR1 is SGHVS, CDR2 FQNEAQ, per germline. There are 15 residues in the CDR3. CDR3 DNA sequence: TGTGCCAGCAGCTTCCTAGACAGTCGTTACACTGAAGCTTTCTTT. It codes for CASSFLDSRYTEAFF.

This chain joins TRBV25-1 and TRBJ1-1; possibly TRBD1 for D (5 bases). CDR3 length: 14 amino acids. The V and J ends lost 7 bases and 6 bases respectively, with 18 bases between them. Germline V gene sequence: CDR1 MGHDK, CDR2 SYGVNS. The CDR3 DNA reads as TGTGCCAGCACCCCCGGCGGGGGGTGGTCTGAAGCTTTCTTT. Its protein product is CASTPGGGWSEAFF.

This rearrangement joins TRBV6-2 or TRBV6-3 to TRBJ2-1, with D tentatively TRBD1 (6 bases). The CDR3 consists of 14 residues. Per the germline V gene, CDR1 is MNHEY and CDR2 is SVGEGT. The V and J ends lost 3 bases and 3 bases respectively, with 9 bases between them. Here the CDR3 DNA reads TGTGCCAGCAGTTATGAGGGGGACTACAATGAGCAGTTCTTC. Translation: CASSYEGDYNEQFF.

The rearrangement uses TRBV28 and TRBJ1-1; D is possibly TRBD1 (6 bases). Germline V gene sequence: CDR1 MDHEN, CDR2 SYDVKM. V was cut by 3 bases and J by 4 bases, with 15 bases left in between. This CDR3 is built from 15 residues. CDR3 region: CASSLDQGRVTEAFF. CDR3 DNA: TGTGCCAGCAGTTTGGATCAGGGGAGGGTCACTGAAGCTTTCTTT.

The CDR3 loop reads CASSLQAASTDTQYF. CDR3 nucleotide sequence: TGTGCCAGCAGTTTACAAGCGGCAAGCACAGATACGCAGTATTTT. The chain recombines TRBV28 with TRBJ2-3, with a tentative D call TRBD2 (5 bases). V was shortened by 2 bases and J by 0 bases, with 9 bases between the two germline ends. Looked up from germline, CDR1 is MDHEN and CDR2 is SYDVKM. This CDR3 region has 15 residues.

The chain has TRBV6-5 and TRBJ2-7; D is possibly TRBD1 (7 bases). Per the germline V gene, CDR1 is MNHEY and CDR2 is SVGAGI. The CDR3 length is 15 residues. Trimming removed 4 bases at V and 0 bases at J, with 13 bases between. The CDR3 DNA reads TGTGCCAGCAGTTGGAGGGGGCTTAGCTCCTACGAGCAGTACTTC. Encoded protein: CASSWRGLSSYEQYF.

The genes are TRBV7-3 and TRBJ1-2, with D hard to call. The germline V and J ends were trimmed by 0 bases and 2 bases, with 10 bases remaining between them. The CDR3 consists of 15 residues. CDR1 and CDR2 from the germline V gene are SGHTA and FQGTGA. DNA of the CDR3: TGTGCCAGCAGCTTAACGGGAGACGGGAACTATGGCTACACCTTC. Translation: CASSLTGDGNYGYTF. The full variable domain, completed using reference TRBV7-3 and TRBJ1-2, is GAGVSQTPSNKVTEKGKYVELRCDPISGHTALYWYRQSLGQGPEFLIYFQGTGAADDSGLPNDRFFAVRPEGSVSTLKIQRTERGDSAVYLCASSLTGDGNYGYTFGSGTRLTVV.

The CDR3 loop reads CASPQGPSTGELFF. CDR3 sequence (DNA): TGTGCCAGCCCACAGGGACCGAGCACCGGGGAGCTGTTTTTT. The rearrangement uses TRBV6-4 and TRBJ2-2; D possibly corresponds to TRBD1 (6 bases). Deletions cut 8 bases from V and 4 bases from J, with 14 bases between. Looked up from germline, CDR1 is MRHNA and CDR2 is SNTAGT. This CDR3 has 14 amino acids.

The chain recombines TRBV15 with TRBJ1-4, with TRBD1 matching 7 bases. The CDR3 consists of 16 residues. Germline CDR1 is LNHNV and CDR2 is YYDKDF (reference sequence). J was trimmed by 0 bases and V by 3 bases; bases with no gene match: 4. The CDR3 DNA reads TGTGCCACCAGCAGGGACAGGCGCACAACTAATGAAAAACTGTTTTTT. It specifies CATSRDRRTTNEKLFF.

This chain links TRBV7-9 with TRBJ2-1, with D possibly TRBD1 on 5 matching bases. The CDR3 sequence is 12 residues long. Germline V CDR1 and CDR2: SEHNR, FQNEAQ (reference sequence). V was pared by 5 bases and J by 6 bases, with 8 bases between. The CDR3 loop reads CASSRQGNEQFF. CDR3 coding DNA: TGTGCCAGCAGCCGTCAGGGCAATGAGCAGTTCTTC.

V and J are TRBV18 and TRBJ1-2; D gene uncertain. The CDR3 runs 13 residues. The germline V gene encodes CDR1 KGHSH and CDR2 LQKENI. V dropped 6 bases and J dropped 1 base, with 9 bases sitting between them. CDR3 protein: CASSVDFNYGYTF. The CDR3 nucleotides are TGTGCCAGCTCGGTAGATTTTAACTATGGCTACACCTTC.

CDR3: CASSSGQGKGYEQYF. The DNA of the CDR3 is TGTGCCAGCAGCTCCGGACAAGGAAAGGGCTACGAGCAGTACTTC. The gene calls are TRBV13 and TRBJ2-7, with D maybe TRBD1 (5 bases). Trimming took off 4 bases at V and 3 bases at J, with 16 bases between the two ends. Germline CDR1 PRHDT, CDR2 FYEKMQ (reference sequence). There are 15 residues in the CDR3.